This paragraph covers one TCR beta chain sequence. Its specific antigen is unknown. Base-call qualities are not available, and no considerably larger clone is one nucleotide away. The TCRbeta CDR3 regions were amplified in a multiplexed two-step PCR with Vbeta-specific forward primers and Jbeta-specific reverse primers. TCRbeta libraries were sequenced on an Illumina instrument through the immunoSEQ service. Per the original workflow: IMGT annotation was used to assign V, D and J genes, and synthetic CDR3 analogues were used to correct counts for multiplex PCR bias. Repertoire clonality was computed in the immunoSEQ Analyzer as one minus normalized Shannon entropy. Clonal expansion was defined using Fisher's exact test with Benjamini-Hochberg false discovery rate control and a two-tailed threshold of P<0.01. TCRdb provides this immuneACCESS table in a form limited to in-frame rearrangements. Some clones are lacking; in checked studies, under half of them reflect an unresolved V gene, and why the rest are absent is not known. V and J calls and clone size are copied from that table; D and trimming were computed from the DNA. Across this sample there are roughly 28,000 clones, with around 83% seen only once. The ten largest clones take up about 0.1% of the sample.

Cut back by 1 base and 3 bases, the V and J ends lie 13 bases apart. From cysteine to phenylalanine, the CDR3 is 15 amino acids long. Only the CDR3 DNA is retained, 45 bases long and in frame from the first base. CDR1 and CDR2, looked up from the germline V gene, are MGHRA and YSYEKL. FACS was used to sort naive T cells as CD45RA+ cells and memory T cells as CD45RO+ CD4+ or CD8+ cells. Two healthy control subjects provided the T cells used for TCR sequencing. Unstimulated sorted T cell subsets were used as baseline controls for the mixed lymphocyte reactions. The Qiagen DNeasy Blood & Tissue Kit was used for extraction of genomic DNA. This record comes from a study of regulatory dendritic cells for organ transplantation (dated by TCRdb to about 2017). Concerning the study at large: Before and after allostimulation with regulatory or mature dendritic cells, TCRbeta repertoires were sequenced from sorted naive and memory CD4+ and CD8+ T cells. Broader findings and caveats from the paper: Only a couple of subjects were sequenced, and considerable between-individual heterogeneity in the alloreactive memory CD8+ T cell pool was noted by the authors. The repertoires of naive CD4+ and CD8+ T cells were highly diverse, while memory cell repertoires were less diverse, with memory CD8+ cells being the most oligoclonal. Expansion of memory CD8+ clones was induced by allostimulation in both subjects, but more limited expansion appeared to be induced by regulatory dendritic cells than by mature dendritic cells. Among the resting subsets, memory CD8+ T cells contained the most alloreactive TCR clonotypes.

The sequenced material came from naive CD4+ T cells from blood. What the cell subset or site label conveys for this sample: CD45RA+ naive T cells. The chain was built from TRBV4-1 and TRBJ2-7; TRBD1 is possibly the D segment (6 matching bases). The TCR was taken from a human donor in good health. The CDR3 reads CASSQVPGAGYEQYF. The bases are TGCGCCAGCAGCCAAGTTCCAGGGGCAGGCTACGAGCAGTACTTC.